The next 19 T cell receptor beta chains were all read from a single sample in a study of cytomegalovirus exposure and HLA in healthy donors. This table comes from immunoSEQ multiplex PCR, and its TCRdb copy is limited to in-frame clones, with some not included. The table includes under 150,000 clones, roughly 89% detected once. Sequencing was carried out using PBMCs. The receptors were sampled from a woman under 30 in good health and CMV-seronegative.

The gene calls are TRBV5-4 and TRBJ1-2, with TRBD1 matching 7 bases. The germline V gene has CDR1 SGHNT and CDR2 YYREEE (reference sequence). The CDR3 is made up of 13 amino acids. V trimming: 0 bases; J trimming: 6 bases; junction bases outside the gene matches: 2. This CDR3 reads CASSLGGGNGYTF. Here the CDR3 DNA reads TGTGCCAGCAGCTTGGGAGGGGGCAATGGCTACACCTTC. The full variable domain, with the rest looked up from reference TRBV5-4 and TRBJ1-2, is ETGVTQSPTHLIKTRGQQVTLRCSSQSGHNTVSWYQQALGQGPQFIFQYYREEENGRGNFPPRFSGLQFPNYSSELNVNALELDDSALYLCASSLGGGNGYTFGSGTRLTVV.

This CDR3 reads CASSSGRQNYGYTF. CDR3 in DNA: TGTGCCAGCAGCTCGGGTCGGCAGAACTATGGCTACACCTTC. The V gene is TRBV5-4, the J gene TRBJ1-2; unclear D gene. The CDR3 loop spans 14 amino acids. Per germline, CDR1 SGHNT and CDR2 YYREEE (reference sequence). The germline V and J ends were trimmed by 3 bases and 2 bases, with 11 bases remaining between them.

The chain employs TRBV15 and TRBJ2-3; 7 bases map to TRBD2. The CDR3 is 18 amino acids. Trimming at V came to 1 base and at J to 4 bases, leaving 14 bases not matched to a gene. CDR1 LNHNV and CDR2 YYDKDF come from the germline V gene (reference sequence). CDR3 nucleotides: TGTGCCACCAGCAGAGCTAGGGGAGCGGGGAGCAAATCAGATACGCAGTATTTT. Its translation: CATSRARGAGSKSDTQYF.

The chain uses TRBV27 and TRBJ2-2, with 12 bases fitting TRBD1. Germline-derived CDR1 and CDR2 are MNHEY and SMNVEV (reference sequence). This CDR3 contains 17 residues. The V gene end was trimmed by 7 bases and the J gene end by 6 bases; junction bases not matched to a gene: 12. The DNA for the CDR3 is TGTGCCAGCACCCCGGGACAGGGGGCCGTTGGTTCCGGGGAGCTGTTTTTT. Translating gives CASTPGQGAVGSGELFF.

The V gene is TRBV19, the J gene TRBJ2-1, with D possibly TRBD1 on 5 matching bases. This CDR3 is built from 11 residues. Trimming left V 10 bases short and J 15 bases short, with 19 bases between. Germline CDR1 and CDR2: LNHDA and SQIVND (reference sequence). CDR3 sequence (DNA): TGTGCCACCGCCTTGGGCAGGGTGTGGTTCTTC. Amino acid sequence: CATALGRVWFF.

The chain has TRBV2 and TRBJ1-2, with D perhaps matching TRBD1 (5 bases). V gave up 4 bases and J gave up 4 bases, with 13 bases separating them. The germline V gene encodes CDR1 SNHLY and CDR2 FYNNEI. The length of the CDR3 is 14 residues. CDR3 nucleotide sequence: TGTGCCAGCAGTGGCGAAGGGGTTGGCTATGGCTACACCTTC. It encodes CASSGEGVGYGYTF.

V is TRBV13 and J is TRBJ2-3; weak D call: TRBD2 (5 bases). Trimming pared 1 base from V and 0 bases from J, leaving 11 bases between. Looked up from germline, CDR1 is PRHDT and CDR2 is FYEKMQ (reference sequence). The CDR3 consists of 16 residues. The CDR3 region is CASSLVRRTSTDTQYF. The CDR3 DNA follows: TGTGCCAGCAGCTTAGTTCGCAGGACTAGCACAGATACGCAGTATTTT. Using reference TRBV13 and TRBJ2-3 for the parts outside the CDR3, the full variable domain is AAGVIQSPRHLIKEKRETATLKCYPIPRHDTVYWYQQGPGQDPQFLISFYEKMQSDKGSIPDRFSAQQFSDYHSELNMSSLELGDSALYFCASSLVRRTSTDTQYFGPGTRLTVL.

The chain has TRBV7-9 and TRBJ2-5; 7 positions agree with TRBD1. V was pared by 5 bases and J by 5 bases, with 5 bases of the junction left unmatched. Germline CDR1 reads SEHNR; CDR2 reads FQNEAQ (reference sequence). The CDR3 loop spans 13 amino acids. CDR3 nucleotides: TGTGCCAGCAGCCCACAGGGGCTGGAGACCCAGTACTTC. Its translation: CASSPQGLETQYF.

The rearrangement links TRBV16 to TRBJ2-7, with D maybe TRBD2 (5 bases). The length of the CDR3 is 12 residues. CDR1 is KGHSY and CDR2 is FQNENV in the germline V gene. The V end was cut by 2 bases, the J end by 3 bases, with 5 bases between. The CDR3: CASSQRGYEQYF. The CDR3 DNA reads as TGTGCCAGCAGCCAACGGGGCTACGAGCAGTACTTC.

This sequence joins TRBV7-2 and TRBJ2-7; TRBD1 is a possible D gene (6 bases). Germline assignment: CDR1 SGHTA and CDR2 FQGNSA. V lost 7 bases and J 6 bases, leaving 22 bases between the germline ends. There are 15 residues in the CDR3. Written as DNA, the CDR3 is TGTGCCAGCAAGTTAGGGGGACCCCTCTTTTCCGAGCAGTACTTC. Encoded protein: CASKLGGPLFSEQYF.

This chain joins TRBV9 and TRBJ2-2; 9 nucleotides line up with TRBD1. The junction had 7 bases not matched to a gene; V was cut back by 4 bases and J by 3 bases. This CDR3 region has 16 residues. The germline gives CDR1 SGDLS, CDR2 YYNGEE. This chain's CDR3 is CASSIRQGVYTGELFF. CDR3 nucleotides: TGTGCCAGCAGCATTCGACAGGGGGTCTACACCGGGGAGCTGTTTTTT.

The chain joins TRBV11-2 to TRBJ2-1; a possible D gene is TRBD2 (5 bases). CDR1 SGHAT and CDR2 FQNNGV come from the germline V gene. V gave up 3 bases and J gave up 2 bases, with 11 bases separating them. CDR3 length: 15 residues. In nucleotides, the CDR3 is TGTGCCAGCAGCTTGCGGCTAGCCCCCTACAATGAGCAGTTCTTC. Protein product: CASSLRLAPYNEQFF.

This clone was detected only once. The V call is TRBV30, the J call TRBJ1-5; D is possibly TRBD1 (5 bases). Germline CDR1 and CDR2: GTSNPN and SVGIG (reference sequence). This CDR3 region has 13 residues. Trimming took off 2 bases at V and 5 bases at J, with 10 bases between the two ends. CDR3 loop: CAWSPQGDQPQHF. DNA for the CDR3: TGTGCCTGGAGTCCTCAGGGTGATCAGCCCCAGCATTTT.

CDR3 sequence reads: CASSEKRAGEQFF. For the CDR3, the DNA is TGTGCCAGCAGTGAAAAACGGGCGGGTGAGCAGTTCTTC. V usage is TRBV6-1 and J usage is TRBJ2-1; a weak D match, TRBD2 (5 bases). The germline gives CDR1 MNHNS, CDR2 SASEGT. With 2 bases removed from V and 9 bases from J, the gap between germline ends came to 11 bases. The CDR3 runs to 13 residues.

The V call is TRBV7-2, the J call TRBJ2-7; a weak D match, TRBD1 (6 bases). The CDR3 contains 15 residues. The germline V gene has CDR1 SGHTA and CDR2 FQGNSA. V was shortened by 3 bases and J by 0 bases, with 12 bases between the two germline ends. The CDR3 DNA sequence: TGTGCCAGCAGCTTTCCTGGGGGCGGCTCCTACGAGCAGTACTTC. This sequence encodes CASSFPGGGSYEQYF.

The chain employs TRBV4-1 and TRBJ2-1; the match to TRBD2 covers 14 bases. Germline loops: CDR1 MGHRA, CDR2 YSYEKL. The CDR3 covers 15 residues. After removal of 1 base from V and 8 bases from J, the junction contained 1 base not matched to a gene. The CDR3 reads CASSQGLAGGYEQFF. CDR3 nucleotide sequence: TGCGCCAGCAGCCAAGGACTAGCGGGGGGGTATGAGCAGTTCTTC.

The V call is TRBV18, the J call TRBJ1-3; no reliable D call. Germline V lookup: CDR1 KGHSH, CDR2 LQKENI. The CDR3 loop spans 16 amino acids. The V and J ends lost 0 bases and 0 bases respectively, with 9 bases between them. The CDR3 loop is CASSPPEQLSGNTIYF. The CDR3 nucleotides read TGTGCCAGCTCACCACCGGAACAGCTCTCTGGAAACACCATATATTTT.

The rearrangement joins TRBV7-2 to TRBJ2-3, with D possibly matching TRBD2 (5 bases). The CDR3 runs to 16 residues. The V end was cut by 5 bases, the J end by 0 bases, with 15 bases between. Germline V lookup: CDR1 SGHTA, CDR2 FQGNSA. The CDR3 DNA sequence: TGTGCCAGCAGCCAGCCCCAACTAGGAAGCACAGATACGCAGTATTTT. Its protein is CASSQPQLGSTDTQYF.

This sequence joins TRBV27 and TRBJ1-2, with 7 positions matching TRBD1. The V segment lost 0 bases and the J segment 4 bases; nucleotides outside the gene matches: 2. CDR1 and CDR2 from the germline V gene are MNHEY and SMNVEV (reference sequence). The CDR3 is 14 residues long. The CDR3 here is CASSLSPGGYGYTF. The CDR3 nucleotides read TGTGCCAGCAGTTTATCGCCAGGGGGCTATGGCTACACCTTC.